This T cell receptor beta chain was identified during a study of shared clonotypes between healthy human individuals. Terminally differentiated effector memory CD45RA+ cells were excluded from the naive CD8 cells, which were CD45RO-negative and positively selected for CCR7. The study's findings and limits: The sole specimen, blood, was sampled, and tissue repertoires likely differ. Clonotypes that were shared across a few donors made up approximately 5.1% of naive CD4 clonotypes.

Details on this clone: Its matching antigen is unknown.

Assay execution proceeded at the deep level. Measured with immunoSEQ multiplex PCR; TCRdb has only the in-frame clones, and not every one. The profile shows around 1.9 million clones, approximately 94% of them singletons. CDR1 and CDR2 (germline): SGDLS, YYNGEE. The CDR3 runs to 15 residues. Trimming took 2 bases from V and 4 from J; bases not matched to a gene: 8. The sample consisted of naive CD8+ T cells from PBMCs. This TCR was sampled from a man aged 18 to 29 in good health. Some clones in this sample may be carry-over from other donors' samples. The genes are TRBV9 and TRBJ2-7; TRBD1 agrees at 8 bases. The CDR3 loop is CASSVTRQGKYEQYF. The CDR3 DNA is TGTGCCAGCAGCGTTACGAGACAGGGGAAATACGAGCAGTACTTC.